Listed here are 29 T cell receptor beta chains from one sample, sequenced in a study of T cell responses to AZD1222 COVID-19 vaccine. Sequenced by immunoSEQ multiplex PCR; TCRdb stores in-frame clones only, minus some. The sample has tens of thousands of clones, approximately 91% seen once; the top ten hold 15% to 20%. The input for sequencing was peripheral blood, taken on day 0 of AZD1222 vaccination. The origin of the receptors is an adult in good health.

The chain is built from TRBV5-1 and TRBJ2-3, with 7 positions matching TRBD2. The CDR3 consists of 15 residues. J was trimmed by 3 bases and V by 3 bases; bases with no gene match: 7. Germline V gene sequence: CDR1 SGHRS, CDR2 YFSETQ. The DNA of the CDR3 is TGCGCCAGCAGCTCGGGCGGGGGTAGTACAGATACGCAGTATTTT. Its protein product is CASSSGGGSTDTQYF.

The V and J genes are TRBV15 and TRBJ2-1; maybe TRBD1 (6 bases). Trimming cost V 5 bases and J 9 bases, with 14 bases left between them. Germline values: CDR1 LNHNV, CDR2 YYDKDF (reference sequence). The CDR3 is 13 amino acids. The CDR3 coding sequence is TGTGCCACCAGCTTTAACCGAGGGGGTGAGCAGTTCTTC. Its translation is CATSFNRGGEQFF.

This clone was seen a single time. This CDR3 reads CASSLVGGGLPTDTQYF. CDR3 in DNA: TGTGCCAGCAGCTTAGTAGGAGGGGGCTTGCCCACAGATACGCAGTATTTT. The V call is TRBV11-2, the J call TRBJ2-3, with D possibly matching TRBD1 (7 bases). Germline V gene lookup returns CDR1 SGHAT and CDR2 FQNNGV. The ends were cut back, 1 base at V and 2 bases at J, with 16 bases in the middle. The CDR3 sequence is 17 residues long.

This chain joins TRBV4-2 and TRBJ1-2; D is perhaps TRBD1 (5 bases). In germline, CDR1 is LGHNA, CDR2 YNFKEQ. This CDR3 spans 15 amino acids. V was trimmed by 1 base and J by 8 bases, leaving 17 bases between them. The CDR3 nucleotides are TGTGCCAGCAGCCAAGTGGGGACCCCTCCTGGCGGCTACACCTTC. Its protein product is CASSQVGTPPGGYTF.

The count of this clone is one. The CDR3 loop is CASSLEGGQPRKNTEAFF. The CDR3 nucleotides read TGTGCCAGCAGCTTAGAAGGAGGACAGCCTAGAAAAAACACTGAAGCTTTCTTT. This chain joins TRBV7-3 and TRBJ1-1, with D possibly being TRBD1 (6 bases). The V end lost 2 bases, the J end lost 2 bases, and 21 bases lay between the germline ends. Per the germline V gene, CDR1 is SGHTA and CDR2 is FQGTGA. The length of the CDR3 is 18 residues.

The chain couples TRBV3-1 (or the pseudogene TRBV3-2) to TRBJ1-5, with D unclear. Trimming took 4 bases from V and 4 from J, leaving 8 bases between them. There are 13 residues in the CDR3. From germline, CDR1 is LGHDT and CDR2 YNNKEL (reference sequence). For the CDR3, the DNA is TGTGCCAGCAGCCTTAGAGGAAATCAGCCCCAGCATTTT. Amino acids: CASSLRGNQPQHF.

The V call is TRBV6-1, the J call TRBJ2-5; TRBD1 or TRBD2 may be the D gene (5 bases each). Per germline, CDR1 MNHNS and CDR2 SASEGT. The CDR3 is 17 amino acids. The V and J ends lost 1 base and 5 bases respectively, with 20 bases between them. The CDR3 region has the DNA TGTGCCAGCAGTGAAGGGTGGGGGAAGACCAGACAGGAGACCCAGTACTTC. This codes for CASSEGWGKTRQETQYF.

The chain combines TRBV28 with TRBJ1-2; 8 bases line up with TRBD1. The CDR3 contains 13 residues. The ends lost 5 bases at V and 4 bases at J; junction bases unmatched: 3. The V gene's germline CDR1 is MDHEN and CDR2 SYDVKM. CDR3 DNA sequence: TGTGCCAGCAGTCAACAGGGGGTCTATGGCTACACCTTC. Translating gives CASSQQGVYGYTF.

This clone has just a few counts. The rearrangement links TRBV2 to TRBJ2-7; D perhaps matches TRBD2 (6 bases). The germline V and J ends were trimmed by 8 bases and 2 bases, with 10 bases remaining between them. CDR1 and CDR2 from the germline V gene are SNHLY and FYNNEI. The CDR3 covers 12 residues. The CDR3 reads CASAGRTYEQYF. The CDR3 DNA is TGTGCCAGCGCTGGGAGGACCTACGAGCAGTACTTC.

This chain connects TRBV6-2 or TRBV6-3 to TRBJ2-3; 9 nucleotides match TRBD2. CDR1 and CDR2 (germline): MNHEY, SVGEGT. V was pared by 6 bases and J by 4 bases, with 8 bases of the junction left unmatched. The length of the CDR3 is 15 residues. The CDR3: CASSLQGTSSDTQYF. CDR3 nucleotides: TGTGCCAGCAGCCTTCAAGGGACTAGCTCAGATACGCAGTATTTT.

V is TRBV7-2 and J is TRBJ1-1, with D unresolved. The ends were cut back, 7 bases at V and 3 bases at J, with 27 bases in the middle. The CDR3 is made up of 18 amino acids. Germline-derived CDR1 and CDR2 are SGHTA and FQGNSA. The CDR3 loop is CASTPNAWTPISHTEAFF. CDR3 DNA: TGTGCCAGCACTCCGAACGCTTGGACCCCAATATCACACACTGAAGCTTTCTTT.

The chain joins TRBV7-9 to TRBJ1-6; 10 bases match TRBD1. V was clipped by 1 base and J by 9 bases; unmatched bases: 0. This CDR3 region has 14 residues. The germline gives CDR1 SEHNR, CDR2 FQNEAQ (reference sequence). The CDR3 is CASSLGTGGSPLHF. CDR3 DNA sequence: TGTGCCAGCAGCTTAGGGACAGGGGGTTCACCCCTCCACTTT.

The rearrangement joins TRBV19 to TRBJ2-1; no clear D gene. The CDR3 is 15 residues long. V lost 2 bases, J lost 0 bases, and 8 bases lay in between. CDR1 and CDR2 (germline): LNHDA, SQIVND (reference sequence). This CDR3 is CASSIRLGSYNEQFF. In nucleotides, the CDR3 is TGTGCCAGTAGTATAAGGTTGGGCTCCTACAATGAGCAGTTCTTC.

A single count supports this clone. The chain joins TRBV7-9 to TRBJ1-2; no clear D. Germline values: CDR1 SEHNR, CDR2 FQNEAQ (reference sequence). The CDR3 runs to 16 residues. Trimming left V 5 bases short and J 2 bases short, with 18 bases between. The CDR3 DNA reads as TGTGCCAGCAGCCCCTACGGAGAGACTCTCAACTATGGCTACACCTTC. Its translation: CASSPYGETLNYGYTF.

The rearrangement uses TRBV7-6 and TRBJ2-5; D gene unclear. The V end was cut by 1 base, the J end by 0 bases, with 3 bases between. The CDR3 length is 13 residues. Germline CDR1 and CDR2: SGHVS and FNYEAQ. The CDR3 nucleotides read TGTGCCAGCAGCTTAGGACACCAAGAGACCCAGTACTTC. It yields the protein CASSLGHQETQYF.

This sequence joins TRBV28 and TRBJ1-4; 7 nucleotides agree with TRBD1. Germline V gene sequence: CDR1 MDHEN, CDR2 SYDVKM. V was clipped by 4 bases and J by 7 bases; unmatched bases: 9. The CDR3 covers 15 residues. CDR3 DNA: TGTGCCAGCAGTTCACCCCGAGCAGGGGGTGAAAAACTGTTTTTT. It specifies CASSSPRAGGEKLFF.

The chain links TRBV24-1 to TRBJ2-2; TRBD2 matches at 11 bases. Per germline, CDR1 KGHDR and CDR2 SFDVKD. Unmatched junction bases numbered 4, after V lost 1 base and J lost 1 base. The CDR3 runs 18 residues. The CDR3 DNA reads as TGTGCCACCAGTGATTTCCCCACTAGCGGGAGGAACACCGGGGAGCTGTTTTTT. Translating gives CATSDFPTSGRNTGELFF.

The genes are TRBV5-1 and TRBJ1-4; D unclear. This CDR3 is built from 14 residues. CDR1 SGHRS and CDR2 YFSETQ come from the germline V gene. Deletions cut 0 bases from V and 3 bases from J, with 6 bases between. CDR3 in DNA: TGCGCCAGCAGCTTGGAAGGGTCTAATGAAAAACTGTTTTTT. This codes for CASSLEGSNEKLFF. Full variable domain (remainder filled in from reference TRBV5-1 and TRBJ1-4): KAGVTQTPRYLIKTRGQQVTLSCSPISGHRSVSWYQQTPGQGLQFLFEYFSETQRNKGNFPGRFSGRQFSNSRSEMNVSTLELGDSALYLCASSLEGSNEKLFFGSGTQLSVL.

This rearrangement joins TRBV4-2 to TRBJ2-1; 8 bases match TRBD1. CDR1 LGHNA and CDR2 YNFKEQ come from the germline V gene. This CDR3 is built from 15 residues. After removal of 0 bases from V and 14 bases from J, the junction contained 12 bases not matched to a gene. In DNA, the CDR3 is TGTGCCAGCAGCCAAGATCCCTTGTCGGACAGGGAGGAGTTCTTC. This codes for CASSQDPLSDREEFF.

V is TRBV11-1 and J is TRBJ1-5; no clear D gene. Trimming removed 5 bases at V and 0 bases at J, with 11 bases between. Germline CDR1 is SGHAT and CDR2 is FQDESV (reference sequence). The CDR3 is 15 amino acids. In nucleotides, the CDR3 is TGTGCCAGCAGCCCGGACGGAAATAGCAATCAGCCCCAGCATTTT. The encoded protein is CASSPDGNSNQPQHF.

The chain carries TRBV7-2 and TRBJ1-2, with 7 bases matching TRBD1. The CDR3 has 14 residues. V trimming: 3 bases; J trimming: 5 bases; junction bases outside the gene matches: 6. The germline V gene has CDR1 SGHTA and CDR2 FQGNSA. The CDR3 nucleotides read TGTGCCAGCAGCTTTCCCAGGGGGGAATATGGCTACACCTTC. This codes for CASSFPRGEYGYTF.

V and J are TRBV3-1 (or the pseudogene TRBV3-2) and TRBJ2-7, with 12 bases matching TRBD2. The CDR3 loop spans 17 amino acids. Germline assignment: CDR1 LGHDT and CDR2 YNNKEL (reference sequence). The J segment lost 7 bases and the V segment lost 1 base, leaving 11 bases of the junction unmatched. CDR3 nucleotides: TGTGCCAGCAGCCAAGGGACTAGCGGGGAGATAGAGAGGGAGCAGTACTTC. Translating it yields CASSQGTSGEIEREQYF.

V gene TRBV12-3 or TRBV12-4 combines with J gene TRBJ1-3; the D gene is possibly TRBD1 (5 bases). The CDR3 covers 13 residues. V dropped 2 bases and J dropped 8 bases, with 10 bases sitting between them. The CDR3 loop is CASSLKGADTIYF. As DNA, the CDR3 is TGTGCCAGCAGTTTAAAAGGGGCTGACACCATATATTTT.

The chain carries TRBV10-1 and TRBJ1-3; 9 nucleotides line up with TRBD1. The V gene end was trimmed by 8 bases and the J gene end by 6 bases; junction bases not matched to a gene: 17. Germline-derived CDR1 and CDR2 are WNHNN and SYGVQD (reference sequence). The CDR3 spans 17 residues. CDR3 amino acids: CASLRDRESVLENTIYF. The CDR3 DNA reads as TGCGCCAGCCTGCGGGACAGGGAATCCGTACTGGAAAACACCATATATTTT.

This clone was observed a single time. The chain employs TRBV7-3 and TRBJ2-1; 7 bases are shared with TRBD1. With V trimmed by 1 base and J by 4 bases, 7 bases remained unmatched. Germline values: CDR1 SGHTA, CDR2 FQGTGA. This CDR3 comprises 16 residues. The CDR3 nucleotides are TGTGCCAGCAGCTTAAGAGAGGGGGCTCCATACAATGAGCAGTTCTTC. The encoded protein is CASSLREGAPYNEQFF.

The rearrangement uses TRBV5-1 and TRBJ1-2; TRBD1 matches at 11 bases. CDR1 and CDR2 (germline): SGHRS, YFSETQ. V gave up 4 bases and J gave up 5 bases; unmatched junction bases: 4. This CDR3 spans 14 amino acids. As DNA, the CDR3 is TGCGCCAGCAGCCAGGACAGGGGGCTATATGGCTACACCTTC. Its protein product is CASSQDRGLYGYTF. The whole variable domain, filled in from reference TRBV5-1 and TRBJ1-2, reads KAGVTQTPRYLIKTRGQQVTLSCSPISGHRSVSWYQQTPGQGLQFLFEYFSETQRNKGNFPGRFSGRQFSNSRSEMNVSTLELGDSALYLCASSQDRGLYGYTFGSGTRLTVV.

The chain recombines TRBV7-8 with TRBJ1-5, with TRBD1 as a possible D gene (5 bases). This CDR3 has 16 amino acids. V dropped 7 bases and J dropped 4 bases, with 20 bases sitting between them. CDR1 is SGHVS, CDR2 FQNEAQ, per germline. CDR3 coding DNA: TGTGCCAGCACCCGAGGGGCGCAGGGCTCGAATCAGCCCCAGCATTTT. This encodes CASTRGAQGSNQPQHF.

This chain connects TRBV9 to TRBJ1-4; maybe TRBD1 (5 bases). V shed 4 bases and J shed 6 bases, with 13 bases lying between them. The CDR3 is 14 amino acids. The V gene's germline CDR1 is SGDLS and CDR2 YYNGEE. The CDR3 nucleotides read TGTGCCAGCAGCCTTGGAGGGGCGGATGAAAAACTGTTTTTT. Its protein is CASSLGGADEKLFF.

The V and J genes are TRBV5-1 and TRBJ1-2, with a weak D call TRBD1 (5 bases). The V end lost 4 bases, the J end lost 8 bases, and 18 bases lay between the germline ends. This CDR3 has 14 residues. Germline loops: CDR1 SGHRS, CDR2 YFSETQ. The CDR3 nucleotides read TGCGCCAGCAGCCCCGGGACGGCCGGTTTGGGCTACACCTTC. As protein: CASSPGTAGLGYTF.